This T cell receptor beta chain was found in a study of beta chain features in type 1 diabetes. Stem cell-like memory, regulatory, central memory and naive CD4+ cells were sorted via CD45RO/CCR7/CD25/CD127/CD95/CD27. Investigators reverse transcribed all isolated RNA, so they sequenced expressed TCRB transcripts. Measured with immunoSEQ multiplex PCR; TCRdb has only the in-frame clones, and not every one. The table shows 600,000 to 700,000 clones, with roughly 12% occurring only once. The CDR3 loop spans 12 amino acids. The V gene lost 4 bases and the J gene lost 10 bases, with 11 bases spanning the gap. Germline CDR1 reads GTSNPN; CDR2 reads SVGIG (reference sequence). Broader study findings: Type 1 diabetes patients had fewer VDJ junction insertions and more deletions. Sequencing used cDNA, and cells with high TCR expression could therefore be over-represented. In all four CD4+ subsets, TCRB CDR3 length was significantly, moderately reduced in type 1 diabetes.

This clone was counted only a few times. What it binds is not known. The genes are TRBV30 and TRBJ1-6; D not resolved. This TCR was sampled from a man between 18 and 29 years old with type 1 diabetes. The sample comprised naive CD4+ T cells from blood. The CDR3, as DNA: TGTGCCTGGACCCTTGTAGGATCACCCCTCCACTTT. Amino acids: CAWTLVGSPLHF.